The sequence of this TCR beta chain was determined in a study of cytomegalovirus exposure and HLA in healthy donors. Broader study findings: Prediction of most subjects' HLA-A and HLA-B alleles by TCR beta sequences was reportedly accurate. Analyzed later, association rates of TCRs varied across HLA loci, with DRB1 most and HLA-C fewest. Previously analyzed data showed that most TCR beta V segments were productive at a frequency of about 87% or about 30%.

Primers included in the PCR were 60 Vbeta and 13 Jbeta primers. TCRdb's copy holds only in-frame clones and misses some; the assay was immunoSEQ multiplex PCR. The sample contains about 130,000 clones, 66% of which appear only once. Germline V gives CDR1 MDHEN, CDR2 SYDVKM. Trimming stripped 2 bases from V and 4 bases from J, with 11 bases between. The CDR3 loop spans 14 amino acids. On this clone: Antigen: not known.

The receptor was derived from a human donor in good health. The source material was PBMCs. The J gene is TRBJ2-5, the V gene TRBV28, with D possibly TRBD2 on 6 matching bases. This chain's CDR3 is CASSLPLGGETQYF. The CDR3 nucleotides are TGTGCCAGCAGTTTACCGTTGGGGGGAGAGACCCAGTACTTC.